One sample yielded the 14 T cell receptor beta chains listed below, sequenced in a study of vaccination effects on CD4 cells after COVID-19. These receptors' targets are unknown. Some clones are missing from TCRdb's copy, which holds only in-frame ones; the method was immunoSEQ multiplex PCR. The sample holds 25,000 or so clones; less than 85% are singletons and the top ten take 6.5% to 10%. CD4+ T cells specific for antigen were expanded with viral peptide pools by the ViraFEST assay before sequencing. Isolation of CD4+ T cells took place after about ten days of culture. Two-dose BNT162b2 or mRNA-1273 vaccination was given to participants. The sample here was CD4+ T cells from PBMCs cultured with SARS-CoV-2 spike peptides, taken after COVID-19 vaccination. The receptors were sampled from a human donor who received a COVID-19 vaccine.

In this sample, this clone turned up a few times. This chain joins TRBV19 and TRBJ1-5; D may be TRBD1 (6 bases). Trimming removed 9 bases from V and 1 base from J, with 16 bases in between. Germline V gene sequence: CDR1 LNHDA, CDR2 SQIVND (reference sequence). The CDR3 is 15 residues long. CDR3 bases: TGTGCCAGCGCTACGACGGGGGCAAGCAATCAGCCCCAGCATTTT. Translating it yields CASATTGASNQPQHF.

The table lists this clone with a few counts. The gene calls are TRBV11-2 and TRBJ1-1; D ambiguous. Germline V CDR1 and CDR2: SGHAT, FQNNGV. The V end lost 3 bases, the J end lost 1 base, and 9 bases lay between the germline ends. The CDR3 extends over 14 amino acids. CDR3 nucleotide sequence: TGTGCCAGCAGCTTTGGCTCTGCGAACACTGAAGCTTTCTTT. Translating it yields CASSFGSANTEAFF.

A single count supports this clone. CDR3 loop: CASSYRGWENTEAFF. CDR3 nucleotides: TGTGCCAGCAGCTACAGGGGATGGGAGAACACTGAAGCTTTCTTT. The gene calls are TRBV21-1 and TRBJ1-1; TRBD1 is the table's D call, not checked against the DNA. TRBV21-1 is designated a pseudogene. The CDR3 loop spans 15 amino acids.

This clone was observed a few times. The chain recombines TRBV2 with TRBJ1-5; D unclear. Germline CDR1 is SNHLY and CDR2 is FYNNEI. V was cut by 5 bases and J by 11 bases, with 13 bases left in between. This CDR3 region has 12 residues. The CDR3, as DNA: TGTGCCAGCAGTCAAGAAATGGGGACCCAGCATTTT. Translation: CASSQEMGTQHF. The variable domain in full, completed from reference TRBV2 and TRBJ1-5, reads EPEVTQTPSHQVTQMGQEVILRCVPISNHLYFYWYRQILGQKVEFLVSFYNNEISEKSEIFDDQFSVERPDGSNFTLKIRSTKLEDSAMYFCASSQEMGTQHFGDGTRLSIL.

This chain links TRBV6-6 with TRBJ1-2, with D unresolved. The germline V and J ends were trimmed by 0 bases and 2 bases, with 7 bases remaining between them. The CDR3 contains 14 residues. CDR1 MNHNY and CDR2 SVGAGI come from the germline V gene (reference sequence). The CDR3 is CASSYSKGNYGYTF. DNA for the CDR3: TGTGCCAGCAGTTACTCGAAAGGAAACTATGGCTACACCTTC.

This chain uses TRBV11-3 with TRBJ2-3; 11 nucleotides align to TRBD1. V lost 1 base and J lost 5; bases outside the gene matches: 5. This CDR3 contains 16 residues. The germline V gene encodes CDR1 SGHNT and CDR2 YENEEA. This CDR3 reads CASSLGGTGGGDTQYF. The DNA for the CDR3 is TGTGCCAGCAGCTTAGGAGGGACAGGGGGAGGAGATACGCAGTATTTT. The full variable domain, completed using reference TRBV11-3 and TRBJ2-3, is EAGVVQSPRYKIIEKKQPVAFWCNPISGHNTLYWYLQNLGQGPELLIRYENEEAVDDSQLPKDRFSAERLKGVDSTLKIQPAELGDSAVYLCASSLGGTGGGDTQYFGPGTRLTVL.

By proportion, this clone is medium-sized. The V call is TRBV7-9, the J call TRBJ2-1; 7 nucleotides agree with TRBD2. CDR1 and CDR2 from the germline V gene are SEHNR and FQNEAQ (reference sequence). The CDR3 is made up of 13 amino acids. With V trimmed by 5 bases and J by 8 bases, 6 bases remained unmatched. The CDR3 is CASSQGLVDEQFF. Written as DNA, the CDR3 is TGTGCCAGCAGCCAAGGACTAGTTGATGAGCAGTTCTTC.

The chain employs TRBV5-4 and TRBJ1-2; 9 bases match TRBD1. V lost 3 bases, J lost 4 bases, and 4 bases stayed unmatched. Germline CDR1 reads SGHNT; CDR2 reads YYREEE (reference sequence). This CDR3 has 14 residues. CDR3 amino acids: CASSWDRVGYGYTF. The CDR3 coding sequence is TGTGCCAGCAGCTGGGACAGGGTCGGCTATGGCTACACCTTC.

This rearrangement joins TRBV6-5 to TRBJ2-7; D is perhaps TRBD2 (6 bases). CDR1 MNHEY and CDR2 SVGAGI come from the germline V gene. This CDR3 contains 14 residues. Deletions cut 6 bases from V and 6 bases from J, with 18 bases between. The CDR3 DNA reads TGTGCCAGCAGGGGGACTTCTGCCGCGACCGAGCAGTACTTC. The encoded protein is CASRGTSAATEQYF.

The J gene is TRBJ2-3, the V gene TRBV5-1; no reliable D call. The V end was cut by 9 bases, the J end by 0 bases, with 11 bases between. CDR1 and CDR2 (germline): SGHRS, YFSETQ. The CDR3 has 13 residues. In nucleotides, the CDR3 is TGCGCCACCCTAAGGCAAAGCACAGATACGCAGTATTTT. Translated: CATLRQSTDTQYF.

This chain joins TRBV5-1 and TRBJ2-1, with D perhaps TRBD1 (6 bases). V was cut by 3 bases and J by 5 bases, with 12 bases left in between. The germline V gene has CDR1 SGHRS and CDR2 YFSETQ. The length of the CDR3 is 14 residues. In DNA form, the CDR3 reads TGCGCCAGCAGCTCCGGGACACAAAACAATGAGCAGTTCTTC. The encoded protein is CASSSGTQNNEQFF.

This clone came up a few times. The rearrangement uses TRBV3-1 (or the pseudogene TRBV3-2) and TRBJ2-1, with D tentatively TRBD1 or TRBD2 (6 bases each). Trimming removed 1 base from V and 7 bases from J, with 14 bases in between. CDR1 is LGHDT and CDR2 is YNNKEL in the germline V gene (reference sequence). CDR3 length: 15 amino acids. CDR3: CASSQGGGPRNEQFF. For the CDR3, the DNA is TGTGCCAGCAGCCAAGGTGGGGGGCCAAGGAATGAGCAGTTCTTC.

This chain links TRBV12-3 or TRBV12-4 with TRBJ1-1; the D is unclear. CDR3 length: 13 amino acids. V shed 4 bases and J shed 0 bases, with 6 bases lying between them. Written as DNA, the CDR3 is TGTGCCAGCAGTTATGGGGTGAACACTGAAGCTTTCTTT. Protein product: CASSYGVNTEAFF.

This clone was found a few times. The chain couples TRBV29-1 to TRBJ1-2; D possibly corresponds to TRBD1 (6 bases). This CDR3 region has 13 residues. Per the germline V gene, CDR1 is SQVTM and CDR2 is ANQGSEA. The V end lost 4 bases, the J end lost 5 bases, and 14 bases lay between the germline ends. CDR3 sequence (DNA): TGCAGCGTTGGTCAGGGGCGCGGGTATGGCTACACCTTC. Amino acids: CSVGQGRGYGYTF.